These 19 T cell receptor beta chains were all obtained from the same sample, sequenced in a study of blood T cell repertoires in COVID-19. Assay: immunoSEQ multiplex PCR; the TCRdb copy retains only in-frame clones and omits some. The table records approximately 77,000 clones, more than 70% of them present only once. Sequences were obtained from peripheral blood. The receptors derive from an elderly woman with acute or convalescent COVID-19.

The rearrangement joins TRBV7-9 to TRBJ1-6; 7 nucleotides agree with TRBD1. The ends lost 7 bases at V and 5 bases at J; junction bases unmatched: 8. This CDR3 has 15 residues. Germline lookup yields CDR1 SEHNR and CDR2 FQNEAQ (reference sequence). The CDR3 DNA sequence: TGTGCCAGCACGGAACAGGGGAACCATAATTCACCCCTCCACTTT. It codes for CASTEQGNHNSPLHF.

V is TRBV5-4 and J is TRBJ1-3; 11 nucleotides match TRBD1. V lost 2 bases and J lost 2; bases outside the gene matches: 3. Germline V gives CDR1 SGHNT, CDR2 YYREEE (reference sequence). The CDR3 spans 16 residues. Here the CDR3 reads CASSFTGQGAGNTIYF. The CDR3 DNA sequence: TGTGCCAGCAGCTTTACGGGACAGGGGGCTGGAAACACCATATATTTT. The full variable domain, its missing parts supplied by reference TRBV5-4 and TRBJ1-3, is ETGVTQSPTHLIKTRGQQVTLRCSSQSGHNTVSWYQQALGQGPQFIFQYYREEENGRGNFPPRFSGLQFPNYSSELNVNALELDDSALYLCASSFTGQGAGNTIYFGEGSWLTVV.

The DNA of the CDR3 is TGCGCCAGCAGCCAAGAGGGAGCGGCCACAGATACGCAGTATTTT. Translation: CASSQEGAATDTQYF. The chain couples TRBV4-1 to TRBJ2-3, with D possibly matching TRBD2 (5 bases). CDR3 length: 15 amino acids. Trimming removed 0 bases at V and 2 bases at J, with 9 bases between. The germline gives CDR1 MGHRA, CDR2 YSYEKL.

The chain couples TRBV30 to TRBJ2-5, with 10 bases aligning to TRBD1. V was pared by 4 bases and J by 1 base, with 9 bases of the junction left unmatched. The CDR3 totals 16 residues. Germline CDR1 is GTSNPN and CDR2 is SVGIG (reference sequence). The CDR3: CAWNAPGQGFQETQYF. The CDR3 DNA sequence: TGTGCCTGGAACGCCCCGGGACAGGGGTTCCAAGAGACCCAGTACTTC.

The rearrangement links TRBV7-2 to TRBJ2-7, with D possibly being TRBD2 (6 bases). Germline V gene sequence: CDR1 SGHTA, CDR2 FQGNSA. V gave up 4 bases and J gave up 0 bases, with 16 bases separating them. The CDR3 is 16 residues long. CDR3 sequence: CASSSRRAGSSYEQYF. Written as DNA, the CDR3 is TGTGCCAGCAGCTCCAGGAGGGCGGGGTCCTCCTACGAGCAGTACTTC.

The chain joins TRBV5-1 to TRBJ1-2, with TRBD1 identical over 7 bases. The CDR3 extends over 15 amino acids. V was clipped by 5 bases and J by 1 base; unmatched bases: 8. From germline, CDR1 is SGHRS and CDR2 YFSETQ. The CDR3 bases are TGCGCCAGCAGTCTTCAGGGGGAAAATAACTATGGCTACACCTTC. Translating gives CASSLQGENNYGYTF.

J is TRBJ2-1 and V is TRBV5-4, with TRBD2 matching 12 bases. Germline CDR1 SGHNT, CDR2 YYREEE (reference sequence). V dropped 7 bases and J dropped 1; count of bases not matched to a gene: 6. This CDR3 region has 16 residues. The CDR3, as DNA: TGTGCCAGCCAACTAGCGGGAGGTAGATCCTACAATGAGCAGTTCTTC. This encodes CASQLAGGRSYNEQFF.

This clone was counted once. The V and J genes are TRBV6-5 and TRBJ2-7; TRBD1 agrees at 8 bases. The CDR3 sequence is 15 residues long. In germline, CDR1 is MNHEY, CDR2 SVGAGI. The ends lost 6 bases at V and 6 bases at J; junction bases unmatched: 13. The CDR3 is CASSRPGQGQSEQYF. In DNA, the CDR3 is TGTGCCAGCAGCAGACCCGGACAGGGCCAAAGCGAGCAGTACTTC.

CDR3 sequence: CATSRPGGDGRLTTNEQFF. The CDR3 DNA sequence: TGTGCCACCAGCAGACCGGGGGGGGACGGAAGACTAACCACGAATGAGCAGTTCTTC. This chain connects TRBV15 to TRBJ2-1; 8 bases fit TRBD2. The V gene end was trimmed by 2 bases and the J gene end by 7 bases; junction bases not matched to a gene: 19. Looked up from germline, CDR1 is LNHNV and CDR2 is YYDKDF (reference sequence). The CDR3 extends over 19 amino acids.

V usage is TRBV5-1 and J usage is TRBJ2-1; 13 nucleotides agree with TRBD2. The germline V gene has CDR1 SGHRS and CDR2 YFSETQ. CDR3 length equals 19 residues. The J segment lost 0 bases and the V segment lost 0 bases, leaving 6 bases of the junction unmatched. The CDR3 DNA sequence: TGCGCCAGCAGCTTGGAGACTAGCGGGGGGTCTAGCTCCTACAATGAGCAGTTCTTC. Translating gives CASSLETSGGSSSYNEQFF.

The rearrangement links TRBV11-2 to TRBJ2-2, with 8 bases matching TRBD1. The J segment lost 7 bases and the V segment lost 1 base, leaving 2 bases of the junction unmatched. Germline CDR1 reads SGHAT; CDR2 reads FQNNGV. This CDR3 region has 14 residues. The CDR3, as DNA: TGTGCCAGCAGCTTAGCAGGGGGCTACGGGGAGCTGTTTTTT. Translation: CASSLAGGYGELFF. Drawing the rest from reference TRBV11-2 and TRBJ2-2, the complete variable domain is EAGVAQSPRYKIIEKRQSVAFWCNPISGHATLYWYQQILGQGPKLLIQFQNNGVVDDSQLPKDRFSAERLKGVDSTLKIQPAKLEDSAVYLCASSLAGGYGELFFGEGSRLTVL.

This clone was counted a few times. The CDR3 nucleotides read TGTGCCAGTAGTATGCGGGACAGGGATGGCTACACCTTC. Amino acids: CASSMRDRDGYTF. This chain uses TRBV19 with TRBJ1-2, with 9 bases that match TRBD1. J lost 6 bases, V lost 3 bases, and 2 bases had no gene match. Germline loops: CDR1 LNHDA, CDR2 SQIVND (reference sequence). The length of the CDR3 is 13 residues.

The genes are TRBV18 and TRBJ2-1; 11 nucleotides line up with TRBD2. CDR1 is KGHSH and CDR2 is LQKENI in the germline V gene. This CDR3 has 17 residues. With 4 bases clipped from V and 7 bases from J, the junction kept 12 bases outside the gene matches. The CDR3 here is CASSQNLAGGPWNEQFF. The CDR3 region has the DNA TGTGCCAGCTCACAGAACTTAGCGGGGGGGCCCTGGAATGAGCAGTTCTTC. Full variable domain (rest looked up from reference TRBV18 and TRBJ2-1): NAGVMQNPRHLVRRRGQEARLRCSPMKGHSHVYWYRQLPEEGLKFMVYLQKENIIDESGMPKERFSAEFPKEGPSILRIQQVVRGDSAAYFCASSQNLAGGPWNEQFFGPGTRLTVL.

V usage is TRBV5-1 and J usage is TRBJ2-7, with D perhaps TRBD2 (6 bases). This CDR3 has 17 amino acids. Trimming removed 2 bases at V and 3 bases at J, with 21 bases between. Germline values: CDR1 SGHRS, CDR2 YFSETQ. This chain's CDR3 is CASSLFPDSGGGYEQYF. As DNA, the CDR3 is TGCGCCAGCAGCTTATTTCCAGACTCCGGGGGAGGCTACGAGCAGTACTTC.

The chain combines TRBV7-3 with TRBJ2-6; D remains unclear. The germline V gene has CDR1 SGHTA and CDR2 FQGTGA. The V gene lost 0 bases and the J gene lost 0 bases, with 9 bases spanning the gap. The CDR3 consists of 17 residues. CDR3 in DNA: TGTGCCAGCAGCTTAACTGCAGCGACCTCTGGGGCCAACGTCCTGACTTTC. Translating it yields CASSLTAATSGANVLTF.

V usage is TRBV5-1 and J usage is TRBJ2-7; 8 bases are shared with TRBD2. From germline, CDR1 is SGHRS and CDR2 YFSETQ. V shed 0 bases and J 5 bases; nucleotides not matched to a gene: 4. The CDR3 extends over 14 amino acids. The CDR3 DNA follows: TGCGCCAGCAGCTTGGGACTAGCGTCCGACGAGCAGTACTTC. It is translated as CASSLGLASDEQYF.

This chain uses TRBV24-1 with TRBJ2-3; 13 nucleotides align to TRBD2. This CDR3 spans 12 amino acids. In germline, CDR1 is KGHDR, CDR2 SFDVKD. Trimming removed 10 bases from V and 7 bases from J; junction bases left unmatched: 1. CDR3 nucleotides: TGTGCCACGGGGACTAGCGGGAATACGCAGTATTTT. It codes for CATGTSGNTQYF.

The chain uses TRBV20-1 and TRBJ1-1; D possibly corresponds to TRBD1 (6 bases). Germline-derived CDR1 and CDR2 are DFQATT and SNEGSKA (reference sequence). This CDR3 contains 14 residues. V was cut by 3 bases and J by 0 bases, with 11 bases left in between. The CDR3 loop reads CSASHRVLNTEAFF. The CDR3 nucleotides read TGCAGTGCTAGTCACAGGGTGTTGAACACTGAAGCTTTCTTT.

The chain carries TRBV6-2 or TRBV6-3 and TRBJ2-2; no clear D. This CDR3 contains 16 residues. The V gene's germline CDR1 is MNHEY and CDR2 SVGEGT. Trimming removed 6 bases at V and 0 bases at J, with 14 bases between. The CDR3 loop is CASSQPRAPNTGELFF. In DNA form, the CDR3 reads TGTGCCAGCAGCCAACCACGCGCGCCGAACACCGGGGAGCTGTTTTTT.